The following is a T cell receptor beta chain sequence with its context. What it binds is not known. These data come from a study of identical twins. Study-level results: Recombination models fit unrelated individuals' TCR alpha sharing but underestimated twins'.

The CDR3 loop spans 14 amino acids. V was shortened by 0 bases and J by 2 bases, with 9 bases between the two germline ends. Germline CDR1 reads DFQATT; CDR2 reads SNEGSKA (reference sequence). The cDNA had a unique molecular identifier and a template-switch universal primer site. MiXCR, applied by TCRdb to the 5' RACE reads, yields one record per CDR3 protein. This sample has 1.5 million or so distinct CDR3 sequences, with more than 30% found just once. All of the donors were Caucasians in good health. V usage is TRBV20-1 and J usage is TRBJ2-3; D is unclear. This TCR came from a newborn girl in good health. Input material: cord blood. The CDR3 bases are TGCAGTGCTAGAGATGATGGGTACACAGATACGCAGTATTTT. Encoded protein: CSARDDGYTDTQYF.